This T cell receptor beta chain was observed in a study of blood T cell repertoires in COVID-19. Sequenced by immunoSEQ multiplex PCR; TCRdb stores in-frame clones only, minus some. This table has about 500,000 clones, approximately 88% appearing once. With 4 bases removed from V and 6 bases from J, the gap between germline ends came to 11 bases. This CDR3 contains 13 residues. Germline CDR1 SGHNT, CDR2 YYREEE (reference sequence). The V gene is TRBV5-4, the J gene TRBJ1-5; tentative D call: TRBD1 (5 bases). The clonotype was recovered from a woman in her forties or fifties with COVID-19, enrolled during active disease. The specimen sequenced was peripheral blood. The CDR3 here is CASSIRGSQPQHF. The CDR3 DNA reads as TGTGCCAGCAGCATAAGGGGAAGTCAGCCCCAGCATTTT.